The 27 T cell receptor beta chains reported below all come from one sample, sequenced in a study of T cells of healthy individuals. In TCRdb, the 5' RACE reads were re-called with MiXCR into one record per CDR3 protein. The sample includes some 100,000 distinct CDR3 sequences, 17% seen only once; the top ten take approximately 6%. Receptors were obtained from a human donor in good health.

This clonotype was counted between two and nine times. The chain links TRBV20-1 to TRBJ2-1; either TRBD1 or TRBD2 may supply D (6 bases each). Trimming stripped 5 bases from V and 3 bases from J, with 20 bases between. The CDR3 length is 16 residues. The germline V gene encodes CDR1 DFQATT and CDR2 SNEGSKA (reference sequence). CDR3 sequence (DNA): TGCAGTGCTCCCCCCCTCGAGGGGGGCTTCTACAATGAGCAGTTCTTC. Residues: CSAPPLEGGFYNEQFF.

The chain carries TRBV28 and TRBJ2-1; 14 positions agree with TRBD2. Germline values: CDR1 MDHEN, CDR2 SYDVKM. The length of the CDR3 is 16 residues. Trimming at V came to 6 bases and at J to 6 bases, leaving 7 bases not matched to a gene. CDR3 residues: CASRSTSGRGSNEQFF. CDR3 sequence (DNA): TGTGCCAGCAGGTCGACTAGCGGGAGGGGTAGCAATGAGCAGTTCTTC. Full variable domain (outside the CDR3, taken from reference TRBV28 and TRBJ2-1): DVKVTQSSRYLVKRTGEKVFLECVQDMDHENMFWYRQDPGLGLRLIYFSYDVKMKEKGDIPEGYSVSREKKERFSLILESASTNQTSMYLCASRSTSGRGSNEQFFGPGTRLTVL.

This clonotype occurred many times. The V call is TRBV20-1, the J call TRBJ2-1, with D perhaps matching TRBD2 (9 bases). Germline V gives CDR1 DFQATT, CDR2 SNEGSKA (reference sequence). Between the trimmed V and J ends, which lost 5 bases and 8 bases, there was a span of 25 bases. The CDR3 runs 16 residues. The CDR3 reads CSAPAQGAGGLDEQFF. The CDR3, as DNA: TGCAGTGCTCCGGCCCAGGGGGCGGGGGGGCTCGATGAGCAGTTCTTC.

The V gene is TRBV4-1, the J gene TRBJ2-7; weak D call: TRBD1 (5 bases). Trimming cost V 2 bases and J 6 bases, with 20 bases left between them. CDR1 and CDR2 (germline): MGHRA, YSYEKL. The CDR3 is made up of 16 amino acids. CDR3 amino acids: CASSQTELADKGEQYF. CDR3 in DNA: TGCGCCAGCAGCCAAACCGAACTCGCGGACAAAGGCGAGCAGTACTTC.

This clonotype occurred a few times. The genes are TRBV7-2 and TRBJ2-3; 9 nucleotides agree with TRBD1. J lost 4 bases, V lost 5 bases, and 4 bases had no gene match. The CDR3 runs 14 residues. Germline CDR1 SGHTA, CDR2 FQGNSA. CDR3 loop: CASSPDRGSDTQYF. The DNA for the CDR3 is TGTGCCAGCAGCCCGGACAGGGGATCAGATACGCAGTATTTT.

A few counts support this clonotype. The CDR3 is CSASPVGDTQYF. The DNA for the CDR3 is TGCAGTGCTAGCCCCGTTGGAGATACGCAGTATTTT. The chain uses TRBV20-1 and TRBJ2-3, with D unresolved. This CDR3 has 12 residues. Germline CDR1 DFQATT, CDR2 SNEGSKA (reference sequence). Trimming shortened V by 3 bases and J by 5 bases, and 9 bases separated the two germline ends.

This clonotype was seen at least ten times. The chain uses TRBV6-5 and TRBJ2-7; D is unresolved. Per the germline V gene, CDR1 is MNHEY and CDR2 is SVGAGI. The CDR3 runs to 15 residues. V was pared by 4 bases and J by 0 bases, with 13 bases between. The CDR3 DNA reads TGTGCCAGCAGTTCCATACTAACCCTCTCCTACGAGCAGTACTTC. Amino acid sequence: CASSSILTLSYEQYF.

This clonotype occurred many times. J is TRBJ2-5 and V is TRBV6-2 or TRBV6-3; D is unclear. V was pared by 6 bases and J by 2 bases, with 10 bases between. Germline V CDR1 and CDR2: MNHEY, SVGEGT. The CDR3 length is 13 residues. The CDR3 nucleotides read TGTGCCAGCAGCTACCGACATCAAGAGACCCAGTACTTC. The encoded protein is CASSYRHQETQYF.

This clonotype has a count of ten or more. V and J are TRBV6-2 or TRBV6-3 and TRBJ2-1; no clear D. The CDR3 is 15 residues long. V lost 7 bases and J 0 bases, leaving 13 bases between the germline ends. Per germline, CDR1 MNHEY and CDR2 SVGEGT. The CDR3 bases are TGTGCCAGCACTGGAACGCCCAGCTCCTACAATGAGCAGTTCTTC. Amino acid sequence: CASTGTPSSYNEQFF.

The CDR3 loop reads CASSFGGSLYGYTF. DNA for the CDR3: TGTGCCAGCAGTTTTGGGGGTAGCCTCTATGGCTACACCTTC. The chain has TRBV28 and TRBJ1-2, with D tentatively TRBD1 (5 bases). CDR3 size: 14 residues. The germline V gene has CDR1 MDHEN and CDR2 SYDVKM. Trimming pared 3 bases from V and 4 bases from J, leaving 12 bases between.

This clonotype appeared many times. J is TRBJ2-1 and V is TRBV28; D might be TRBD1 (5 bases). CDR1 MDHEN and CDR2 SYDVKM come from the germline V gene. The CDR3 extends over 12 amino acids. V was trimmed by 4 bases and J by 10 bases, leaving 11 bases between them. The CDR3 bases are TGTGCCAGCAGTTATTCAGGGTACGAGCAGTTCTTC. This encodes CASSYSGYEQFF.

The gene calls are TRBV7-3 and TRBJ2-3, with 15 bases that match TRBD2. Germline loops: CDR1 SGHTA, CDR2 FQGTGA. V trimming: 5 bases; J trimming: 2 bases; junction bases outside the gene matches: 8. This CDR3 has 18 residues. The CDR3 loop is CASSLRGTSGRITDTQYF. The CDR3 DNA sequence: TGTGCCAGCAGCCTACGCGGGACTAGCGGGAGGATCACAGATACGCAGTATTTT. Full variable domain (rest looked up from reference TRBV7-3 and TRBJ2-3): GAGVSQTPSNKVTEKGKYVELRCDPISGHTALYWYRQSLGQGPEFLIYFQGTGAADDSGLPNDRFFAVRPEGSVSTLKIQRTERGDSAVYLCASSLRGTSGRITDTQYFGPGTRLTVL.

A few counts support this clonotype. The CDR3 loop reads CASSIRAVSQNEQYF. The CDR3 DNA sequence: TGTGCCAGTAGTATTCGGGCGGTAAGTCAGAACGAGCAGTACTTC. V and J are TRBV19 and TRBJ2-7; no definite D call. Per the germline V gene, CDR1 is LNHDA and CDR2 is SQIVND (reference sequence). The CDR3 is 15 residues long. The V end was cut by 3 bases, the J end by 5 bases, with 17 bases between.

This clonotype came up a few times. The V and J genes are TRBV7-9 and TRBJ1-4, with D hard to call. This CDR3 has 16 amino acids. V was shortened by 5 bases and J by 0 bases, with 13 bases between the two germline ends. CDR1 SEHNR and CDR2 FQNEAQ come from the germline V gene (reference sequence). CDR3 residues: CASSGGTASTNEKLFF. As DNA, the CDR3 is TGTGCCAGCAGCGGAGGAACAGCTTCAACTAATGAAAAACTGTTTTTT.

This clonotype was observed many times. V gene TRBV29-1 combines with J gene TRBJ2-7, with 7 bases matching TRBD1. This CDR3 is 16 amino acids long. V shed 4 bases, J shed 4 bases, and the junction held 16 bases outside the gene matches. The germline V gene has CDR1 SQVTM and CDR2 ANQGSEA. CDR3 nucleotide sequence: TGCAGCGTTGGGAGGTCGCCCGGGACAGATTTTTACGAGCAGTACTTC. Amino acids: CSVGRSPGTDFYEQYF.

J is TRBJ2-3 and V is TRBV4-3, with D possibly being TRBD2 (5 bases). Per the germline V gene, CDR1 is LGHNA and CDR2 is YSLEER. The CDR3 runs to 16 residues. The germline V and J ends were trimmed by 1 base and 3 bases, with 14 bases remaining between them. CDR3 bases: TGCGCCAGCAGCCAAGGCCTGGGAGCTCATACAGATACGCAGTATTTT. Translation gives CASSQGLGAHTDTQYF.

The V gene is TRBV7-9, the J gene TRBJ1-4; no clear D gene. The germline V gene encodes CDR1 SEHNR and CDR2 FQNEAQ (reference sequence). This CDR3 region has 12 residues. V gave up 5 bases and J gave up 13 bases, with 14 bases separating them. The CDR3 DNA is TGTGCCAGCAGCGGTCCGAGGGCCCCACTGTTTTTT. Its translation: CASSGPRAPLFF.

This clonotype was seen ten or more times. The chain is built from TRBV4-3 and TRBJ2-2; D unresolved. This CDR3 has 14 amino acids. Trimming took off 7 bases at V and 1 base at J, with 10 bases between the two ends. Germline V gives CDR1 LGHNA, CDR2 YSLEER. The CDR3 DNA follows: TGCGCCAGCACCTTTCTTGGGAACACCGGGGAGCTGTTTTTT. This gives the protein CASTFLGNTGELFF.

This clonotype was observed a few times. This rearrangement joins TRBV15 to TRBJ2-2; possibly TRBD2 for D (6 bases). Germline CDR1 is LNHNV and CDR2 is YYDKDF (reference sequence). Between the trimmed V and J ends, which lost 3 bases and 4 bases, there was a span of 9 bases. The CDR3 sequence is 14 residues long. The CDR3 DNA reads as TGTGCCACCAGCAGGGGAGGTGGCACCGGGGAGCTGTTTTTT. Amino acid sequence: CATSRGGGTGELFF.

This chain uses TRBV24-1 with TRBJ1-5, with D possibly matching TRBD1 (5 bases). The V and J ends lost 5 bases and 6 bases respectively, with 10 bases between them. The CDR3 covers 13 residues. Germline V gives CDR1 KGHDR, CDR2 SFDVKD. The CDR3 loop is CATSANTGQPQHF. The CDR3 coding sequence is TGTGCCACCAGTGCTAACACAGGTCAGCCCCAGCATTTT.

In its sample, this clonotype was seen a few times. This sequence joins TRBV20-1 and TRBJ2-4, with unresolved D. Per the germline V gene, CDR1 is DFQATT and CDR2 is SNEGSKA (reference sequence). CDR3 length: 13 amino acids. V gave up 6 bases and J gave up 4 bases, with 13 bases separating them. CDR3 in DNA: TGCAGTGCAATTGGGTCCCAAAAAAACATTCAGTACTTC. Translated, it gives CSAIGSQKNIQYF.

There are a few counts of this clonotype. J is TRBJ2-1 and V is TRBV28; 7 positions agree with TRBD1. Germline CDR1 MDHEN, CDR2 SYDVKM. CDR3 length equals 15 residues. V lost 5 bases, J lost 7 bases, and 11 bases stayed unmatched. The CDR3 reads CASSPLWTGDNEQFF. For the CDR3, the DNA is TGTGCCAGCAGTCCTCTCTGGACAGGTGATAATGAGCAGTTCTTC. The whole variable domain, filled in from reference TRBV28 and TRBJ2-1, reads DVKVTQSSRYLVKRTGEKVFLECVQDMDHENMFWYRQDPGLGLRLIYFSYDVKMKEKGDIPEGYSVSREKKERFSLILESASTNQTSMYLCASSPLWTGDNEQFFGPGTRLTVL.

A few counts support this clonotype. This CDR3 is CSARGTLAYEQYF. In nucleotides, the CDR3 is TGCAGTGCTAGGGGGACTCTTGCCTACGAGCAGTACTTC. This chain connects TRBV20-1 to TRBJ2-7; D possibly corresponds to TRBD2 (6 bases). CDR1 DFQATT and CDR2 SNEGSKA come from the germline V gene (reference sequence). V was shortened by 3 bases and J by 2 bases, with 11 bases between the two germline ends. The CDR3 contains 13 residues.

As to this clonotype: An end of the junction does not agree with germline; a read error may underlie this. J is TRBJ2-1 and V is TRBV4-2, with 7 bases lining up with TRBD1. The CDR3 covers 16 residues. Germline V gene lookup returns CDR1 LGHNA and CDR2 YNFKEQ. The DNA for the CDR3 is TGCGCCAGCAGCCAAGATGCAGGGGGCTCCTACAATGAGCAGTTCTTC. The encoded protein is CASSQDAGGSYNEQFF.

This clonotype appeared a few times. The genes are TRBV6-2 or TRBV6-3 and TRBJ1-4; D remains unclear. Germline CDR1 MNHEY, CDR2 SVGEGT. This CDR3 contains 16 residues. Trimming shortened V by 2 bases and J by 0 bases, and 10 bases separated the two germline ends. The CDR3 DNA reads as TGTGCCAGCAGTTACCGGCGGTTTGCAACTAATGAAAAACTGTTTTTT. This codes for CASSYRRFATNEKLFF.

This clonotype has more than one count but fewer than ten. This chain joins TRBV7-3 and TRBJ2-2; 8 bases match TRBD2. The CDR3 totals 15 residues. Germline values: CDR1 SGHTA, CDR2 FQGTGA. V was clipped by 5 bases and J by 5 bases; unmatched bases: 7. The CDR3 DNA sequence: TGTGCCAGCAGCCAAGGAGCGGGAGTTACCGGGGAGCTGTTTTTT. It yields the protein CASSQGAGVTGELFF.

A single count supports this clonotype. At one end the junction does not follow the germline gene, possibly because of a read error. The chain carries TRBV18 and TRBJ1-1; TRBD1 matches at 7 bases. Germline CDR1 KGHSH, CDR2 LQKENI. The CDR3 extends over 15 amino acids. CDR3 nucleotides: TGTGCCAGCTCACCACGACAGGGACCGAACGCTGAAGCTTTCTTT. Translating gives CASSPRQGPNAEAFF.